Shown below are 3 T cell receptor beta chains from a single sample sequenced in a study of long-term antiretroviral therapy in people with HIV. Researchers ran immunoSEQ v3.0 at survey level. Some clones are missing from TCRdb's copy, which holds only in-frame ones; the method was immunoSEQ multiplex PCR. The data contain fewer than 30,000 clones, about 80% of them singletons. The input for sequencing was unsorted PBMCs, taken 0.7 years before starting antiretroviral therapy. The receptors derive from a man under 40 with HIV.

The chain joins TRBV7-8 to TRBJ2-7, with TRBD2 matching over 7 bases. Germline CDR1 reads SGHVS; CDR2 reads FQNEAQ. CDR3 length: 16 residues. V dropped 2 bases and J dropped 3; count of bases not matched to a gene: 10. DNA for the CDR3: TGTGCCAGCAGCTTACCCAGACTAGCACCTAACTACGAGCAGTACTTC. Its protein product is CASSLPRLAPNYEQYF.

This chain connects TRBV14 to TRBJ2-5; no clear D gene. This CDR3 region has 14 residues. Germline V CDR1 and CDR2: SGHDN, FVKESK. V shed 3 bases and J shed 5 bases, with 13 bases lying between them. CDR3 nucleotide sequence: TGTGCCAGCAGCCAGGGTGGCTACGGGGAGACCCAGTACTTC. Its protein product is CASSQGGYGETQYF.

This sequence joins TRBV5-4 and TRBJ2-7; D uncertain. Germline values: CDR1 SGHNT, CDR2 YYREEE (reference sequence). The CDR3 loop spans 15 amino acids. V was cut by 0 bases and J by 2 bases, with 12 bases left in between. CDR3 sequence reads: CASSLGGDNTYEQYF. The CDR3, as DNA: TGTGCCAGCAGCTTGGGGGGTGACAATACCTACGAGCAGTACTTC.